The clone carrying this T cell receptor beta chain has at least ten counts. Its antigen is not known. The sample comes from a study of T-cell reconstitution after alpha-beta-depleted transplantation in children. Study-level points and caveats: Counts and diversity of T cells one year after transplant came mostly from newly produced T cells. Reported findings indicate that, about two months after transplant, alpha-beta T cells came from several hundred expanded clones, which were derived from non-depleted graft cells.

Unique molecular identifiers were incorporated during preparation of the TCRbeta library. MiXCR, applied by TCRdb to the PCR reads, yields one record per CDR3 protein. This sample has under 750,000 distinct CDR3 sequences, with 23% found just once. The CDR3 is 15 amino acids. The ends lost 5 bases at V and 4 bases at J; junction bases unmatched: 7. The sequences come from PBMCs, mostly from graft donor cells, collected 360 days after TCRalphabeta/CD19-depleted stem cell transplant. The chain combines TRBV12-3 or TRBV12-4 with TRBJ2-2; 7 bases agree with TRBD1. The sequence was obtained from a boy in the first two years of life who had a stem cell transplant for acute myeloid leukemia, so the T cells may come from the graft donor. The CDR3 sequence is CASSHRGTGTGELFF. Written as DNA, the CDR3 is TGTGCCAGCAGTCACAGGGGAACGGGCACCGGGGAGCTGTTTTTT.